The next 18 T cell receptor beta chains were all read from a single sample in a study of cytomegalovirus exposure and HLA in healthy donors. The PCR used 60 Vbeta and 13 Jbeta primers. The data were produced by immunoSEQ multiplex PCR, yet TCRdb's version contains in-frame clones alone and is incomplete. The top ten hold 6.5% to 8.5% of the sample, which has some 160,000 clones, 78% seen once. Specimen: PBMCs. These receptors came from a woman aged 40 to 50 in good health and CMV-seropositive.

The J gene is TRBJ2-1, the V gene TRBV7-9; possibly TRBD1 for D (5 bases). Germline V lookup: CDR1 SEHNR, CDR2 FQNEAQ (reference sequence). The V end was cut by 3 bases, the J end by 2 bases, with 8 bases between. The CDR3 is made up of 14 amino acids. CDR3 sequence reads: CASSFRAAYNEQFF. The DNA of the CDR3 is TGTGCCAGCAGCTTCAGGGCAGCCTACAATGAGCAGTTCTTC.

The gene calls are TRBV30 and TRBJ1-3, with D perhaps TRBD1 (5 bases). Germline loops: CDR1 GTSNPN, CDR2 SVGIG (reference sequence). The CDR3 runs to 14 residues. V dropped 4 bases and J dropped 3 bases, with 13 bases sitting between them. The CDR3 sequence is CAWTPGNGGNTIYF. The CDR3 nucleotides are TGTGCCTGGACCCCAGGGAATGGTGGAAACACCATATATTTT.

The gene calls are TRBV4-1 and TRBJ1-1; weak D call: TRBD1 (6 bases). The V and J ends lost 4 bases and 0 bases respectively, with 12 bases between them. The V gene's germline CDR1 is MGHRA and CDR2 YSYEKL. This CDR3 spans 15 amino acids. CDR3 in DNA: TGCGCCAGCAGCCCTAAAGGGGGTTTGAACACTGAAGCTTTCTTT. It yields the protein CASSPKGGLNTEAFF.

This clone was detected only once. This chain joins TRBV2 and TRBJ2-2; D is possibly TRBD2 (6 bases). Trimming took 9 bases from V and 4 from J, leaving 12 bases between them. CDR1 is SNHLY, CDR2 FYNNEI, per germline. This CDR3 has 13 amino acids. DNA for the CDR3: TGTGCCAGTGTAAAGGAGGGCACCGGGGAGCTGTTTTTT. Amino acids: CASVKEGTGELFF.

The rearrangement links TRBV4-2 to TRBJ1-5; the D is unclear. V was pared by 0 bases and J by 2 bases, with 8 bases between. Germline assignment: CDR1 LGHNA and CDR2 YNFKEQ. This CDR3 spans 15 amino acids. The CDR3 region has the DNA TGTGCCAGCAGCCAAGAACAGTCGGGCAATCAGCCCCAGCATTTT. It translates to CASSQEQSGNQPQHF.

A few counts support this clone. J is TRBJ1-2 and V is TRBV28; D ambiguous. The CDR3 is 15 amino acids. The V end was cut by 10 bases, the J end by 1 base, with 19 bases between. Germline CDR1 reads MDHEN; CDR2 reads SYDVKM. The CDR3 DNA reads as TGTGCCACACGAAGGGCAGGACTCGATAACTATGGCTACACCTTC. This gives the protein CATRRAGLDNYGYTF.

The chain has TRBV28 and TRBJ1-2; tentative D call: TRBD1 (6 bases). There are 17 residues in the CDR3. Deletions cut 3 bases from V and 6 bases from J, with 23 bases between. Germline V lookup: CDR1 MDHEN, CDR2 SYDVKM. The CDR3 DNA reads as TGTGCCAGCAGTTTGGACGGCGGGGGCTCCGGTCTCGATGGCTACACCTTC. It is translated as CASSLDGGGSGLDGYTF.

V usage is TRBV10-3 and J usage is TRBJ1-3; TRBD1 matches at 8 bases. The CDR3 contains 14 residues. V shed 6 bases, J shed 0 bases, and the junction held 1 base outside the gene matches. The germline V gene has CDR1 ENHRY and CDR2 SYGVKD. The DNA for the CDR3 is TGTGCCATCAGCGGGACAGGCTCTGGAAACACCATATATTTT. Amino acids: CAISGTGSGNTIYF.

The chain links TRBV27 to TRBJ2-3; a possible D gene is TRBD2 (6 bases). The germline V and J ends were trimmed by 8 bases and 2 bases, with 14 bases remaining between them. The CDR3 sequence is 14 residues long. The V gene's germline CDR1 is MNHEY and CDR2 SMNVEV (reference sequence). CDR3 residues: CASSDGGPTDTQYF. CDR3 coding DNA: TGTGCCAGCTCGGACGGGGGACCCACAGATACGCAGTATTTT.

V usage is TRBV27 and J usage is TRBJ2-1, with D tentatively TRBD1 (5 bases). Germline CDR1 MNHEY, CDR2 SMNVEV (reference sequence). The CDR3 spans 16 residues. Trimming removed 2 bases at V and 5 bases at J, with 16 bases between. The CDR3, as DNA: TGTGCCAGCAGTTTACTGCCTTTGGGGCTCAACAATGAGCAGTTCTTC. It encodes CASSLLPLGLNNEQFF.

The rearrangement links TRBV11-2 to TRBJ2-7; a weak D match, TRBD1 (6 bases). Trimming left V 2 bases short and J 0 bases short, with 11 bases between. In germline, CDR1 is SGHAT, CDR2 FQNNGV. This CDR3 is 15 amino acids long. The CDR3 loop reads CASSLNTGSSYEQYF. The CDR3 nucleotides are TGTGCCAGCAGCTTAAATACAGGGAGCTCCTACGAGCAGTACTTC.

This chain connects TRBV2 to TRBJ2-1; no reliable D call. The CDR3 totals 12 residues. Trimming removed 8 bases from V and 7 bases from J, with 12 bases in between. The germline gives CDR1 SNHLY, CDR2 FYNNEI. The CDR3 spells CASGRLVNEQFF. CDR3 in DNA: TGTGCCAGCGGCAGGTTGGTGAATGAGCAGTTCTTC.

This chain joins TRBV27 and TRBJ2-7, with D tentatively TRBD1 (5 bases). The CDR3 consists of 13 residues. In germline, CDR1 is MNHEY, CDR2 SMNVEV (reference sequence). Trimming cost V 6 bases and J 1 base, with 10 bases left between them. The chain's CDR3 is CASRRQLSYEQYF. The CDR3 DNA reads TGTGCCAGCAGAAGACAGCTTTCCTACGAGCAGTACTTC.

This clone showed up just a few times. The chain links TRBV5-1 to TRBJ1-2; TRBD1 matches 10 bases. V was clipped by 4 bases and J by 4 bases; unmatched bases: 7. The CDR3 contains 15 residues. Germline-derived CDR1 and CDR2 are SGHRS and YFSETQ. Here the CDR3 reads CASSQRQGAGYGYTF. CDR3 nucleotides: TGCGCCAGCAGCCAACGACAGGGGGCAGGCTATGGCTACACCTTC. The whole variable domain, filled in from reference TRBV5-1 and TRBJ1-2, reads KAGVTQTPRYLIKTRGQQVTLSCSPISGHRSVSWYQQTPGQGLQFLFEYFSETQRNKGNFPGRFSGRQFSNSRSEMNVSTLELGDSALYLCASSQRQGAGYGYTFGSGTRLTVV.

The chain uses TRBV9 and TRBJ2-3; D is undetermined. The length of the CDR3 is 14 residues. Deletions cut 0 bases from V and 7 bases from J, with 12 bases between. The germline V gene encodes CDR1 SGDLS and CDR2 YYNGEE. CDR3 DNA sequence: TGTGCCAGCAGCGTAGGCCAGAGGATGAATACGCAGTATTTT. This sequence encodes CASSVGQRMNTQYF.

The chain uses TRBV6-5 and TRBJ1-2, with 7 bases lining up with TRBD1. The trim removed 5 bases at V and 2 bases at J, leaving 2 bases unmatched. This CDR3 region has 13 residues. From germline, CDR1 is MNHEY and CDR2 SVGAGI. CDR3 loop: CASSETGNYGYTF. CDR3 in DNA: TGTGCCAGCAGTGAGACAGGGAACTATGGCTACACCTTC.

The chain has TRBV30 and TRBJ2-5; 8 positions agree with TRBD2. V shed 8 bases and J 5 bases; nucleotides not matched to a gene: 10. Germline lookup yields CDR1 GTSNPN and CDR2 SVGIG (reference sequence). There are 13 residues in the CDR3. Here the CDR3 reads CAGAGGWGETQYF. Here the CDR3 DNA reads TGTGCCGGTGCGGGGGGCTGGGGGGAGACCCAGTACTTC.

This sequence joins TRBV18 and TRBJ2-7; D is undetermined. Germline values: CDR1 KGHSH, CDR2 LQKENI. V lost 1 base to trimming and J lost 5 bases, with 9 bases between them. The length of the CDR3 is 13 residues. This CDR3 is CASSPLPENEQYF. The CDR3 DNA is TGTGCCAGCTCACCACTGCCCGAGAACGAGCAGTACTTC.